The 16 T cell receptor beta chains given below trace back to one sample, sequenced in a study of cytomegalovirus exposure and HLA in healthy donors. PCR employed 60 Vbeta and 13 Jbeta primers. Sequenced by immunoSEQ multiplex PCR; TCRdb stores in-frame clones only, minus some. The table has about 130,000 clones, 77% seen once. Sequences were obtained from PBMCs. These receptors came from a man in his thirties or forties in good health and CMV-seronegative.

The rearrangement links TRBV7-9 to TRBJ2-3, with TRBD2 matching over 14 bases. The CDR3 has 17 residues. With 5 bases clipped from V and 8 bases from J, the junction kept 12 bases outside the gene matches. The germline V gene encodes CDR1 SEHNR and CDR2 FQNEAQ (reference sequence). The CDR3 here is CASSLTSGLAGVATQYF. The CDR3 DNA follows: TGTGCCAGCAGCCTAACCTCGGGACTAGCGGGAGTGGCTACGCAGTATTTT.

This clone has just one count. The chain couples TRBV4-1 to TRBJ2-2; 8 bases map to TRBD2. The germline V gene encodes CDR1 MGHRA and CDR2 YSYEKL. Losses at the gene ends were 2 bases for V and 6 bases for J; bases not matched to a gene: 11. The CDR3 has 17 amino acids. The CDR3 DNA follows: TGCGCCAGCAGCCAACCCGGGACTAGAGGGAGGGCCGGGGAGCTGTTTTTT. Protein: CASSQPGTRGRAGELFF.

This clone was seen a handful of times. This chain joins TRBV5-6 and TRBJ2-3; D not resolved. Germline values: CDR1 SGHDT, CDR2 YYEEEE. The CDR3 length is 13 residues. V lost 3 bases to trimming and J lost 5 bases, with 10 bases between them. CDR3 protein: CASSYSILDTQYF. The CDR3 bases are TGTGCCAGCAGCTACTCAATTCTAGATACGCAGTATTTT.

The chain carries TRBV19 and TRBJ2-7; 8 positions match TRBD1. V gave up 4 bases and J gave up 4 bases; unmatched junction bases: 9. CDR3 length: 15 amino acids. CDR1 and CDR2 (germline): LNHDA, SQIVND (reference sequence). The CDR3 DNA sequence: TGTGCCAGTAGTAAACGACAGGGGACCGTTTACGAGCAGTACTTC. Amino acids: CASSKRQGTVYEQYF.

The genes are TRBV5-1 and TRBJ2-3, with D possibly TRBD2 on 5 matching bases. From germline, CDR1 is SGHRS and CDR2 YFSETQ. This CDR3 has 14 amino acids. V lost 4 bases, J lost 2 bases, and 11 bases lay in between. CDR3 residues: CASSPGEPTDTQYF. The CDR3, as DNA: TGCGCCAGCAGCCCCGGGGAACCCACAGATACGCAGTATTTT.

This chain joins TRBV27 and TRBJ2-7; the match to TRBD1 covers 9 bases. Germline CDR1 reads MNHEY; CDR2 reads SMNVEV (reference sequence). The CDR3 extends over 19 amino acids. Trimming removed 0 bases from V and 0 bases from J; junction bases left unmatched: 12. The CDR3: CASSLSGQGTITGSYEQYF. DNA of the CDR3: TGTGCCAGCAGTTTATCGGGACAGGGAACCATAACCGGCTCCTACGAGCAGTACTTC.

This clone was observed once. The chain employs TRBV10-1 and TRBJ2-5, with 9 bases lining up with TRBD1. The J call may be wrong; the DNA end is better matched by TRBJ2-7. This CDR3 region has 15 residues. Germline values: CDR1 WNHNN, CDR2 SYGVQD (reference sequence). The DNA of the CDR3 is TGCGCCAGCAGTTCTACCGGGACAGGGTACCACGAGCAGTACTTC. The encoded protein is CASSSTGTGYHEQYF.

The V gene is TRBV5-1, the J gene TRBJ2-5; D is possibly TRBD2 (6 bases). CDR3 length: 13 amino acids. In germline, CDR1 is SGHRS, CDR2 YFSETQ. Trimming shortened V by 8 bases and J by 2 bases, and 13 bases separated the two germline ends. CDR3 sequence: CASFGLPQETQYF. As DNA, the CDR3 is TGCGCCAGTTTCGGACTACCACAAGAGACCCAGTACTTC.

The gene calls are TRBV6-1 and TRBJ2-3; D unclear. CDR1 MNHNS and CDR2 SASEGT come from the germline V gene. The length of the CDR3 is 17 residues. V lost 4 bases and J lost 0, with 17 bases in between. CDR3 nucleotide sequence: TGTGCCAGCAGTGCGTTGTTGGAGAATCTCAGCACAGATACGCAGTATTTT. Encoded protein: CASSALLENLSTDTQYF.

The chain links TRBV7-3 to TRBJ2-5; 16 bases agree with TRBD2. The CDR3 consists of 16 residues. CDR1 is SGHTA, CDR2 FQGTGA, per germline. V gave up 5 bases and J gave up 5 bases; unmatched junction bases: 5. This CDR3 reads CASSPGTSGRGETQYF. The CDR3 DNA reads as TGTGCCAGCAGCCCTGGGACTAGCGGGAGGGGGGAGACCCAGTACTTC.

CDR3 protein: CASRTRLDRDNTGELFF. The CDR3 region has the DNA TGTGCCAGCAGGACCCGCCTGGACAGGGATAACACCGGGGAGCTGTTTTTT. This sequence joins TRBV7-9 and TRBJ2-2, with 8 bases aligning to TRBD1. After removal of 6 bases from V and 2 bases from J, the junction contained 11 bases not matched to a gene. The germline CDR1 and CDR2 sequences are SEHNR and FQNEAQ (reference sequence). The length of the CDR3 is 17 residues. Combining the CDR3 with reference TRBV7-9 and TRBJ2-2 gives the whole variable domain DTGVSQNPRHKITKRGQNVTFRCDPISEHNRLYWYRQTLGQGPEFLTYFQNEAQLEKSRLLSDRFSAERPKGSFSTLEIQRTEQGDSAMYLCASRTRLDRDNTGELFFGEGSRLTVL.

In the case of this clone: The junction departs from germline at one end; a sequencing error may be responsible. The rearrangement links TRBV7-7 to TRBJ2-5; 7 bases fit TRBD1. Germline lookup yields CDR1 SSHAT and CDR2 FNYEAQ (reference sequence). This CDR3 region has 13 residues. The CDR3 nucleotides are TGTGCTAGCAGCCGGGACAGCCAAGAGACCCAGTACTTC. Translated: CASSRDSQETQYF.

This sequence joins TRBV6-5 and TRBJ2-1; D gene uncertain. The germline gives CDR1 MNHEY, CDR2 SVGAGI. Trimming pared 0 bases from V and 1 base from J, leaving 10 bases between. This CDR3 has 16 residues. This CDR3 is CASSYSNGRSYNEQFF. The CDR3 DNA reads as TGTGCCAGCAGTTACTCGAATGGTCGGTCCTACAATGAGCAGTTCTTC.

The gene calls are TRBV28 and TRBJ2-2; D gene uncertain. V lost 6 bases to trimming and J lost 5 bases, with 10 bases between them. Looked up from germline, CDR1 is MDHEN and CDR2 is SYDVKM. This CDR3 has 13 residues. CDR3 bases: TGTGCCAGCAGGTACCCCGGGACCGGGGAGCTGTTTTTT. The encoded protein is CASRYPGTGELFF.

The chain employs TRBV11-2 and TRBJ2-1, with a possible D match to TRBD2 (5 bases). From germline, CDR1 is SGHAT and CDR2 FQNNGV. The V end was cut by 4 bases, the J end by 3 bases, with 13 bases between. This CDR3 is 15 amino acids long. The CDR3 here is CASSSGGPYYNEQFF. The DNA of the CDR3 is TGTGCCAGCAGCTCGGGCGGGCCTTACTACAATGAGCAGTTCTTC.

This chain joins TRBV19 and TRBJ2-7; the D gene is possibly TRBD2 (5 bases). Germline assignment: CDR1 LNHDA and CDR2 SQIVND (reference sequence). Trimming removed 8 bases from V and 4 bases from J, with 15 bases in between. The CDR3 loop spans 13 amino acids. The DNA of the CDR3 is TGTGCCAGTTCACCGGGAACGCCTTACGAGCAGTACTTC. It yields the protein CASSPGTPYEQYF.